This T cell receptor (beta chain) is drawn from a study of T cells after yellow fever vaccination. The germline V gene has CDR1 SGHRS and CDR2 YFSETQ. The CDR3 length is 15 residues. V lost 5 bases and J 8 bases, leaving 20 bases between the germline ends. Study-wide points: Relatively few clonotypes were ones that appeared in both CD4 and CD8 compartments. The secondary response peaked faster, at day 5 versus 15, but was weaker.

A word on this clonotype: The target antigen is unknown.

A single record per CDR3 protein comes from TCRdb applying MiXCR to the 5' RACE reads. The sample includes approximately 160,000 distinct CDR3 sequences, around 9% seen only once; the top ten take about a third. The starting material was CD8+ T cells sorted from PBMCs, obtained 45 days after the yellow fever booster vaccination. This receptor was obtained from a man aged 18 to 30 who received the YFV17D yellow fever vaccine. The chain has TRBV5-1 and TRBJ2-1, with D maybe TRBD2 (7 bases). In nucleotides, the CDR3 is TGCGCCAGCAGGGGGTGGGGGGGCCGCCGCGATGAGCAGTTCTTC. It specifies CASRGWGGRRDEQFF.